The T cell receptor beta chain under discussion was sequenced for a study of OX40 agonist ivuxolimab in advanced cancers. The V gene's germline CDR1 is SGHRS and CDR2 YFSETQ. The CDR3 contains 15 residues. The J segment lost 5 bases and the V segment lost 1 base, leaving 5 bases of the junction unmatched. The repertoire was sequenced with immunoSEQ multiplex PCR; TCRdb's copy has only in-frame clones and lacks some. The repertoire includes approximately 77,000 clones, more than 80% of them detected once, and 2% to 2.5% sits in the top ten. The genes are TRBV5-1 and TRBJ2-7, with 11 positions matching TRBD2. This clonotype was obtained from an adult with an advanced solid tumor such as melanoma, head and neck, liver or kidney cancer. Sample: CD4+ or CD8+ T cells sorted from blood, taken in a trial of the OX40 agonist ivuxolimab. CDR3 DNA: TGCGCCAGCAGCTTGAGTTTAGCGGGAGGGGACGAGCAGTACTTC. It is translated as CASSLSLAGGDEQYF.